This TCR beta chain derives from a study of memory CD4+ T cells and cytomegalovirus serostatus. Data came from immunoSEQ multiplex PCR; TCRdb stores just in-frame clones and leaves some out. The profile covers about 75,000 clones, with around 78% appearing a single time and roughly 2.6% taken by the ten largest. CDR3 length equals 18 residues. After removal of 4 bases from V and 2 bases from J, the junction contained 14 bases not matched to a gene. The germline V gene has CDR1 MGHRA and CDR2 YSYEKL. The sort gate was single viable CD3+CD4+CD8-CD45RO+ cells for memory CD4+ T cells. The genes are TRBV4-1 and TRBJ1-2; 9 nucleotides align to TRBD1. The sequence was obtained from an adult in good health and CMV-seropositive. What was sequenced was memory CD4+ T cells from blood. The CDR3 bases are TGCGCCAGCAGCCCGAGTAGGACAGGGGAATTACCCAACTATGGCTACACCTTC. Translation: CASSPSRTGELPNYGYTF.